The next 21 T cell receptor beta chains were all read from a single sample in a study of long-term antiretroviral therapy in people with HIV. Version v3.0 of the immunoSEQ assay ran at survey level. Sequencing used immunoSEQ multiplex PCR; TCRdb keeps in-frame clones, though not all of them. The data show under 25,000 clones, 76% seen once. The sequences come from unsorted PBMCs, collected 0.5 years before starting antiretroviral therapy. The receptors originated from a man aged 18 to 30 with HIV.

This chain uses TRBV27 with TRBJ1-2; the match to TRBD1 covers 11 bases. From germline, CDR1 is MNHEY and CDR2 SMNVEV (reference sequence). The CDR3 consists of 17 residues. V was clipped by 5 bases and J by 4 bases; unmatched bases: 12. CDR3 DNA sequence: TGTGCCAGCAGTCCGCTCCAGGACAGGGGGCAGGGCTATGGCTACACCTTC. Its translation: CASSPLQDRGQGYGYTF.

The V call is TRBV5-6, the J call TRBJ2-3; D assignment may be TRBD1 or TRBD2 (5 bases each). The CDR3 has 12 amino acids. V was shortened by 4 bases and J by 6 bases, with 9 bases between the two germline ends. Germline loops: CDR1 SGHDT, CDR2 YYEEEE. CDR3 nucleotides: TGTGCCAGCAGCCGAGGGGCCGATACGCAGTATTTT. As protein: CASSRGADTQYF.

This clone was seen once. V and J are TRBV11-1 and TRBJ2-7, with 7 nucleotides matching TRBD1. V was clipped by 4 bases and J by 6 bases; unmatched bases: 9. Germline V lookup: CDR1 SGHAT, CDR2 FQDESV (reference sequence). CDR3 length: 14 amino acids. The CDR3 bases are TGTGCCAGCAGCTCCTCGGACAGGTTGCGCGAGCAGTACTTC. Its protein product is CASSSSDRLREQYF.

V usage is TRBV6-5 and J usage is TRBJ2-1, with TRBD1 identical over 10 bases. Germline CDR1 is MNHEY and CDR2 is SVGAGI. Losses at the gene ends were 0 bases for V and 8 bases for J; bases not matched to a gene: 7. The CDR3 extends over 16 amino acids. CDR3 sequence: CASSYSGTGAFDEQFF. CDR3 DNA: TGTGCCAGCAGTTACTCCGGGACAGGGGCGTTCGATGAGCAGTTCTTC.

This sequence joins TRBV27 and TRBJ1-1; 7 positions agree with TRBD1. The CDR3 contains 15 residues. The V gene end was trimmed by 5 bases and the J gene end by 1 base; junction bases not matched to a gene: 7. Per the germline V gene, CDR1 is MNHEY and CDR2 is SMNVEV (reference sequence). Here the CDR3 reads CASSPRGYPNTEAFF. The CDR3 DNA sequence: TGTGCCAGCAGTCCCAGGGGGTACCCGAACACTGAAGCTTTCTTT.

This chain uses TRBV5-1 with TRBJ1-1, with TRBD1 as a possible D gene (5 bases). Germline-derived CDR1 and CDR2 are SGHRS and YFSETQ. The CDR3 totals 15 residues. The V end was cut by 2 bases, the J end by 10 bases, with 21 bases between. In DNA, the CDR3 is TGCGCCAGCAGCTTAGACCTTTACACCGGGACCTCAGCTTTCTTT. It translates to CASSLDLYTGTSAFF.

This chain joins TRBV7-2 and TRBJ2-7; D may be TRBD1 (6 bases). CDR3 size: 12 residues. Germline V CDR1 and CDR2: SGHTA, FQGNSA. Trimming left V 5 bases short and J 6 bases short, with 11 bases between. CDR3 region: CASSQGPLEQYF. The CDR3 coding sequence is TGTGCCAGCAGCCAGGGGCCCCTCGAGCAGTACTTC.

The chain couples TRBV10-3 to TRBJ2-6, with D maybe TRBD2 (6 bases). This CDR3 comprises 18 residues. Germline CDR1 reads ENHRY; CDR2 reads SYGVKD. V was shortened by 2 bases and J by 0 bases, with 14 bases between the two germline ends. The CDR3 sequence is CAISEVGTESSGANVLTF. The DNA for the CDR3 is TGTGCCATCAGTGAGGTAGGGACTGAGAGCTCTGGGGCCAACGTCCTGACTTTC.

The chain recombines TRBV6-1 with TRBJ2-3; possibly TRBD2 for D (6 bases). The CDR3 has 15 amino acids. Germline loops: CDR1 MNHNS, CDR2 SASEGT. Between the trimmed V and J ends, which lost 1 base and 5 bases, there was a span of 13 bases. CDR3 sequence (DNA): TGTGCCAGCAGTGAAGACGGGGGTTCTGGAGATACGCAGTATTTT. Translating it yields CASSEDGGSGDTQYF.

The V call is TRBV15, the J call TRBJ2-2; 7 bases map to TRBD1. This CDR3 contains 12 residues. Germline lookup yields CDR1 LNHNV and CDR2 YYDKDF (reference sequence). Trimming at V came to 8 bases and at J to 6 bases, leaving 3 bases not matched to a gene. CDR3 loop: CATRQGAGELFF. The CDR3 nucleotides are TGTGCCACCCGGCAGGGGGCCGGGGAGCTGTTTTTT. The variable domain in full, completed from reference TRBV15 and TRBJ2-2, reads DAMVIQNPRYQVTQFGKPVTLSCSQTLNHNVMYWYQQKSSQAPKLLFHYYDKDFNNEADTPDNFQSRRPNTSFCFLDIRSPGLGDTAMYLCATRQGAGELFFGEGSRLTVL.

This clone was seen more than once but under ten times. The chain joins TRBV5-4 to TRBJ2-7; 8 positions match TRBD2. V trimming: 4 bases; J trimming: 4 bases; junction bases outside the gene matches: 10. This CDR3 region has 15 residues. From germline, CDR1 is SGHNT and CDR2 YYREEE (reference sequence). CDR3: CASSVTSGEIYEQYF. The CDR3 DNA reads TGTGCCAGCAGCGTAACTAGCGGCGAAATTTACGAGCAGTACTTC.

The rearrangement uses TRBV9 and TRBJ2-1; D is unclear. CDR1 SGDLS and CDR2 YYNGEE come from the germline V gene. The CDR3 is 13 residues long. V dropped 1 base and J dropped 8 bases, with 10 bases sitting between them. CDR3 amino acids: CASSVMVGDEQFF. In DNA form, the CDR3 reads TGTGCCAGCAGCGTAATGGTGGGCGATGAGCAGTTCTTC.

This chain uses TRBV25-1 with TRBJ2-7, with TRBD1 matching 7 bases. J was trimmed by 6 bases and V by 0 bases; bases with no gene match: 8. The CDR3 has 15 amino acids. Looked up from germline, CDR1 is MGHDK and CDR2 is SYGVNS. The CDR3 coding sequence is TGTGCCAGCAGTGAATATGACAGGGCTTATGGCGAGCAGTACTTC. As protein: CASSEYDRAYGEQYF.

The chain links TRBV11-2 to TRBJ2-5, with D possibly matching TRBD2 (6 bases). The CDR3 loop spans 16 amino acids. Trimming took off 0 bases at V and 5 bases at J, with 16 bases between the two ends. Per germline, CDR1 SGHAT and CDR2 FQNNGV. The CDR3 region has the DNA TGTGCCAGCAGCTTAGAGCAGAGGGACCGGGGGGAGACCCAGTACTTC. As protein: CASSLEQRDRGETQYF.

The chain recombines TRBV19 with TRBJ2-2; D not resolved. Germline V gene data show CDR1 as LNHDA and CDR2 as SQIVND (reference sequence). V was trimmed by 3 bases and J by 4 bases, leaving 15 bases between them. The CDR3 consists of 16 residues. The DNA of the CDR3 is TGTGCCAGTAGTATCCCACCTCTCGGGCGCACCGGGGAGCTGTTTTTT. It specifies CASSIPPLGRTGELFF.

The CDR3 DNA is TGTGCCAGCAGCCCCAGTGACAAGGACGACACTGAAGCTTTCTTT. Its protein is CASSPSDKDDTEAFF. This chain uses TRBV5-4 with TRBJ1-1; no clear D. The CDR3 covers 15 residues. Germline assignment: CDR1 SGHNT and CDR2 YYREEE (reference sequence). V was trimmed by 4 bases and J by 3 bases, leaving 16 bases between them.

V usage is TRBV9 and J usage is TRBJ1-2, with D possibly matching TRBD1 (6 bases). CDR1 SGDLS and CDR2 YYNGEE come from the germline V gene. This CDR3 has 15 amino acids. V dropped 0 bases and J dropped 4 bases, with 13 bases sitting between them. The CDR3, as DNA: TGTGCCAGCAGCGTAGCGGGGGCGACAAGCTATGGCTACACCTTC. Its protein is CASSVAGATSYGYTF.

This clone was picked up one time. The chain joins TRBV27 to TRBJ2-5; 10 positions match TRBD2. This CDR3 is built from 16 residues. V lost 4 bases and J lost 4; bases outside the gene matches: 9. Germline V gene data show CDR1 as MNHEY and CDR2 as SMNVEV (reference sequence). CDR3 sequence (DNA): TGTGCCAGCAGTTCCCAGCGGGAGGGGGCCGTAGAGACCCAGTACTTC. It yields the protein CASSSQREGAVETQYF.

The chain links TRBV11-3 to TRBJ2-7; 9 positions match TRBD1. V lost 3 bases to trimming and J lost 6 bases; unmatched junction nucleotides: 15. This CDR3 contains 17 residues. CDR1 and CDR2 (germline): SGHNT, YENEEA. The CDR3 region has the DNA TGTGCCAGCAGCTTTTACTATCCCGGGACAGGGTCGTCCGAGCAGTACTTC. It encodes CASSFYYPGTGSSEQYF.

This chain's CDR3 is CASSLRWDRGYEQYF. CDR3 nucleotides: TGTGCCAGCAGCTTGAGGTGGGACCGTGGGTACGAGCAGTACTTC. J is TRBJ2-7 and V is TRBV5-6; the D gene could be TRBD1 or TRBD2 (5 bases each). The CDR3 has 15 amino acids. Trimming removed 1 base from V and 4 bases from J, with 15 bases in between. Germline V lookup: CDR1 SGHDT, CDR2 YYEEEE. Full variable domain (missing parts from reference TRBV5-6 and TRBJ2-7): DAGVTQSPTHLIKTRGQQVTLRCSPKSGHDTVSWYQQALGQGPQFIFQYYEEEERQRGNFPDRFSGHQFPNYSSELNVNALLLGDSALYLCASSLRWDRGYEQYFGPGTRLTVT.

This clone has only one observation. The chain combines TRBV5-1 with TRBJ2-6; D is ambiguous. CDR3 length equals 19 residues. V was clipped by 0 bases and J by 1 base, with 17 bases between them. Germline values: CDR1 SGHRS, CDR2 YFSETQ. In DNA form, the CDR3 reads TGCGCCAGCAGCTTGGCGGGTTCGGCATACTCATCTGGGGCCAACGTCCTGACTTTC. This encodes CASSLAGSAYSSGANVLTF.